The T cell receptor (beta chain) described here comes from a study of tumor and adjacent non-tumor tissue in lung cancer. Germline values: CDR1 MGHRA, CDR2 YSYEKL. The length of the CDR3 is 17 residues. No cell sorting was done before RNA was extracted from the tissue. In the case of this clonotype: The junction departs from the called germline gene at one end, perhaps through a read error.

TCRbeta libraries were built with three rounds of nested PCR, modified from ARM-PCR. One entry per CDR3 protein results from TCRdb running MiXCR on the multiplex PCR reads. The data show over 110,000 distinct CDR3 sequences, around 60% seen once. The receptor was isolated from a man in his 60s with small cell lung cancer. The chain joins TRBV4-1 to TRBJ1-1; TRBD1 is a possible D gene (6 bases). Sequencing was done on a sample of lung tumor tissue. Here the CDR3 DNA reads TGCGCCAGCAGCCAAGATCAGGGGAAACAGTCGAACGCTGAAGCTTTCTTT. Translating gives CASSQDQGKQSNAEAFF.